One T cell receptor (beta chain) is described in this entry. This sample was taken from a study of pediatric ulcerative colitis. Here immunoSEQ multiplex PCR was the method, and the copy in TCRdb shows in-frame clones only, minus some. The sample comprises around 61,000 clones, about nine tenths of which are singletons, and approximately 3.7% rests with the top ten. The CDR3 totals 15 residues. Germline CDR1 reads MNHEY; CDR2 reads SVGAGI. The V and J ends lost 3 bases and 4 bases, in that order; junction bases with no gene match: 6. The sample taken for sequencing was blood. The chain carries TRBV6-5 and TRBJ1-2, with TRBD1 identical over 9 bases. The clonotype originates from a boy between 5 and 17 years old with severe ulcerative colitis. Here the CDR3 reads CASSYEPGQGYGYTF. CDR3 sequence (DNA): TGTGCCAGCAGTTATGAGCCGGGACAGGGCTATGGCTACACCTTC.